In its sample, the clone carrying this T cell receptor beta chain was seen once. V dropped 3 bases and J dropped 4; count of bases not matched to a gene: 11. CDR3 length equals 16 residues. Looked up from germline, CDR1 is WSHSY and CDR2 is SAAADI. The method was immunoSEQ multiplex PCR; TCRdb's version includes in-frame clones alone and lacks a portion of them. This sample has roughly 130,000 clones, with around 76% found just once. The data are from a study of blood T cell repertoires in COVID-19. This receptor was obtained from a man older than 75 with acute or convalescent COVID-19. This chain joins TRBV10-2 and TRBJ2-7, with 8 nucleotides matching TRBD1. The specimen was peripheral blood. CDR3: CASSDLSRGHKYEQYF. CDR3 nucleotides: TGCGCCAGCAGTGACCTCAGCAGGGGGCATAAGTACGAGCAGTACTTC.